This T cell receptor (beta chain) came from a study of T cell repertoires in cytomegalovirus infection. Findings of the study overall: Predominance within the ex vivo response was attributable to HLA-C-restricted CMV-specific TCR beta clonotypes.

TCRdb analysed the reads with MiXCR anew, one entry per CDR3 protein. Of 45,000 to 50,000 distinct CDR3 sequences listed, approximately 20% are singletons. CDR3 length equals 14 residues. The germline CDR1 and CDR2 sequences are KGHSH and LQKENI. V gave up 5 bases and J gave up 5 bases; unmatched junction bases: 8. This clonotype was counted a few times. Its target is not known. This sequence joins TRBV18 and TRBJ1-1; 7 nucleotides agree with TRBD1. The sample here was CD8+ T cells from cultured PBMCs, taken from culture after CMV antigen stimulation. This TCR was recovered from a human donor in good health (CMV status not recorded). Some clones in this sample may be carry-over from other donors' samples. The CDR3 DNA reads TGTGCCAGCTCATTTTCAGGGGGTGAAACTGAAGCTTTCTTT. Translating it yields CASSFSGGETEAFF.